A single sample gave rise to the 14 T cell receptor beta chains below, sequenced in a study of PD-L1 blockade in urothelial cancer. The method was immunoSEQ multiplex PCR; TCRdb's version includes in-frame clones alone and lacks a portion of them. The repertoire holds 25,000 to 30,000 clones, with about 90% as singletons. Material: PBMCs, obtained around atezolizumab (anti-PD-L1) treatment. The receptors were sampled from a man between 50 and 59 years old with urothelial cancer.

The chain is built from TRBV9 and TRBJ1-1; D perhaps matches TRBD1 (5 bases). Trimming shortened V by 0 bases and J by 7 bases, and 16 bases separated the two germline ends. The V gene's germline CDR1 is SGDLS and CDR2 YYNGEE. The CDR3 is made up of 15 amino acids. CDR3 bases: TGTGCCAGCAGCGTAGCAGGGAGGGACCTAGATGAAGCTTTCTTT. Translation gives CASSVAGRDLDEAFF.

The chain links TRBV6-5 to TRBJ1-1; 7 nucleotides agree with TRBD1. CDR1 is MNHEY and CDR2 is SVGAGI in the germline V gene. CDR3 length: 12 residues. J was trimmed by 8 bases and V by 6 bases; bases with no gene match: 6. The CDR3 loop is CASSRQGPEAFF. The CDR3 nucleotides read TGTGCCAGCAGCCGACAGGGACCCGAAGCTTTCTTT.

The chain joins TRBV7-2 to TRBJ1-3; a weak D match, TRBD1 (6 bases). CDR3 length: 16 amino acids. The V gene lost 5 bases and the J gene lost 0 bases, with 14 bases spanning the gap. Germline CDR1 SGHTA, CDR2 FQGNSA. CDR3 in DNA: TGTGCCAGCAGCCCCGGACAGCCGTCCTCTGGAAACACCATATATTTT. Amino acids: CASSPGQPSSGNTIYF.

The gene calls are TRBV21-1 and TRBJ2-3; TRBD2 is the table's D call and was not checked against the DNA. TRBV21-1 is a recognized pseudogene. The CDR3 runs to 18 residues. CDR3 sequence: CASSKAGTSGRATDTQYF. CDR3 coding DNA: TGTGCCAGCAGCAAAGCCGGGACTAGCGGGAGGGCGACAGATACGCAGTATTTT.

The J gene is TRBJ2-1, the V gene TRBV11-2, with D perhaps TRBD1 (5 bases). The germline gives CDR1 SGHAT, CDR2 FQNNGV. V lost 6 bases to trimming and J lost 8 bases, with 11 bases between them. The CDR3 is 12 amino acids. The CDR3 loop is CASRALGDEQFF. The DNA of the CDR3 is TGTGCCAGCAGGGCTCTAGGGGATGAGCAGTTCTTC.

The chain carries TRBV6-6 and TRBJ2-7, with TRBD1 matching 10 bases. V shed 6 bases and J 4 bases; nucleotides not matched to a gene: 6. Per the germline V gene, CDR1 is MNHNY and CDR2 is SVGAGI (reference sequence). This CDR3 has 14 amino acids. CDR3 DNA sequence: TGTGCCAGCAGAACCGGGACAGGGGTTTACGAGCAGTACTTC. Translated, it gives CASRTGTGVYEQYF.

This chain connects TRBV27 to TRBJ1-6; 8 bases are shared with TRBD1. The CDR3 runs 14 residues. The V and J ends lost 6 bases and 10 bases, in that order; junction bases with no gene match: 8. Germline CDR1 is MNHEY and CDR2 is SMNVEV (reference sequence). CDR3 nucleotide sequence: TGTGCCAGCAGCCTCAGGGGGCGCGAATCACCCCTCCACTTT. This translates into CASSLRGRESPLHF.

This clone was detected only a few times. V gene TRBV6-5 combines with J gene TRBJ1-2; D is undetermined. CDR3 length equals 13 residues. V was trimmed by 5 bases and J by 7 bases, leaving 14 bases between them. CDR1 is MNHEY and CDR2 is SVGAGI in the germline V gene. CDR3 in DNA: TGTGCCAGCAGTCCTCTCGGTCGGGTTGGCTACACCTTC. It translates to CASSPLGRVGYTF.

V is TRBV6-5 and J is TRBJ2-7; possible D gene TRBD2, 6 bases. The germline V gene encodes CDR1 MNHEY and CDR2 SVGAGI. The V gene lost 7 bases and the J gene lost 6 bases, with 16 bases spanning the gap. The CDR3 contains 13 residues. The chain's CDR3 is CASTAGTPVEQYF. The CDR3 nucleotides read TGTGCCAGCACGGCCGGGACTCCCGTCGAGCAGTACTTC.

In this sample, this clone turned up once. This chain links TRBV7-9 with TRBJ2-1; 13 nucleotides match TRBD2. The CDR3 sequence is 15 residues long. After removal of 5 bases from V and 9 bases from J, the junction contained 7 bases not matched to a gene. Germline lookup yields CDR1 SEHNR and CDR2 FQNEAQ (reference sequence). CDR3 coding DNA: TGTGCCAGCAGCCCAACTAGCGGGGGGGTGGTTGAGCAGTTCTTC. It is translated as CASSPTSGGVVEQFF.

A few counts support this clone. The rearrangement joins TRBV2 to TRBJ1-3; the match to TRBD1 covers 8 bases. After removal of 6 bases from V and 0 bases from J, the junction contained 4 bases not matched to a gene. This CDR3 has 15 amino acids. Germline V CDR1 and CDR2: SNHLY, FYNNEI. This CDR3 is CASRTGVFSGNTIYF. The CDR3, as DNA: TGTGCCAGCAGGACAGGGGTCTTCTCTGGAAACACCATATATTTT.

The rearrangement joins TRBV6-5 to TRBJ2-1; D may be TRBD2 (5 bases). Trimming left V 0 bases short and J 7 bases short, with 10 bases between. The CDR3 is 14 residues long. CDR1 and CDR2 (germline): MNHEY, SVGAGI. The DNA for the CDR3 is TGTGCCAGCAGTTACTCTGTAGCGTTAAATGAGCAGTTCTTC. Translated: CASSYSVALNEQFF.

The chain employs TRBV30 and TRBJ2-1; 11 bases line up with TRBD2. Germline V gene sequence: CDR1 GTSNPN, CDR2 SVGIG (reference sequence). The CDR3 is 20 residues long. Losses at the gene ends were 5 bases for V and 6 bases for J; bases not matched to a gene: 24. CDR3 sequence reads: CAWAPTTSGSSAFPGNEQFF. In DNA form, the CDR3 reads TGTGCCTGGGCCCCAACTACTAGCGGGAGTTCCGCGTTTCCTGGCAATGAGCAGTTCTTC.

V and J are TRBV29-1 and TRBJ2-7, with 8 bases identical to TRBD1. From germline, CDR1 is SQVTM and CDR2 ANQGSEA. J lost 4 bases, V lost 5 bases, and 4 bases had no gene match. The CDR3 extends over 12 amino acids. The CDR3 coding sequence is TGCAGCGTTCGGACAGGGTCGTACGAGCAGTACTTC. It specifies CSVRTGSYEQYF.